A single sample gave rise to the 24 T cell receptor beta chains below, sequenced in a study of blood T cell repertoires in COVID-19. Sequenced by immunoSEQ multiplex PCR; TCRdb stores in-frame clones only, minus some. The repertoire holds under 200,000 clones, with around nine tenths as singletons. Sequenced: peripheral blood. The origin of the receptors is a man aged 50 to 59 with acute or convalescent COVID-19.

This chain joins TRBV6-5 and TRBJ1-1, with 8 bases lining up with TRBD1. Germline CDR1 MNHEY, CDR2 SVGAGI. There are 12 residues in the CDR3. The trim removed 6 bases at V and 7 bases at J, leaving 4 bases unmatched. CDR3 sequence: CASRDRGLEAFF. The CDR3 DNA reads as TGTGCCAGCAGAGACAGGGGCCTTGAAGCTTTCTTT.

The V gene is TRBV11-2, the J gene TRBJ2-1; D is perhaps TRBD2 (6 bases). This CDR3 has 15 residues. The germline V and J ends were trimmed by 6 bases and 0 bases, with 12 bases remaining between them. CDR1 is SGHAT and CDR2 is FQNNGV in the germline V gene. The CDR3 loop reads CASRGAGSSYNEQFF. Here the CDR3 DNA reads TGTGCCAGCAGAGGTGCCGGGAGCTCCTACAATGAGCAGTTCTTC.

This clone is a singleton in its sample. V gene TRBV28 combines with J gene TRBJ1-5; D perhaps matches TRBD1 (6 bases). The CDR3 sequence is 14 residues long. The ends were cut back, 8 bases at V and 7 bases at J, with 18 bases in the middle. CDR1 and CDR2 from the germline V gene are MDHEN and SYDVKM. This chain's CDR3 is CASVSSTGMQPQHF. For the CDR3, the DNA is TGTGCCAGCGTTAGTAGTACAGGGATGCAGCCCCAGCATTTT.

This clone was recorded only once. This chain joins TRBV28 and TRBJ1-5, with a possible D match to TRBD1 (5 bases). Germline CDR1 reads MDHEN; CDR2 reads SYDVKM. The CDR3 totals 13 residues. The V end was cut by 4 bases, the J end by 12 bases, with 16 bases between. The CDR3 region is CASSSGPQFYQHF. The CDR3, as DNA: TGTGCCAGCAGTTCAGGGCCCCAATTTTACCAGCATTTT.

This chain joins TRBV5-1 and TRBJ2-3, with D possibly matching TRBD2 (5 bases). The germline V gene has CDR1 SGHRS and CDR2 YFSETQ. The V end was cut by 8 bases, the J end by 3 bases, with 13 bases between. The CDR3 has 13 amino acids. The CDR3: CASTDRGTDTQYF. CDR3 nucleotides: TGCGCCAGTACGGACCGGGGTACAGATACGCAGTATTTT.

V and J are TRBV27 and TRBJ1-4; a possible D gene is TRBD1 (6 bases). The CDR3 loop spans 15 amino acids. V was trimmed by 3 bases and J by 4 bases, leaving 12 bases between them. CDR1 is MNHEY and CDR2 is SMNVEV in the germline V gene (reference sequence). CDR3 protein: CASSFSRGLNEKLFF. In nucleotides, the CDR3 is TGTGCCAGCAGTTTCTCCAGGGGCCTTAATGAAAAACTGTTTTTT.

This clone came up once. The V call is TRBV29-1, the J call TRBJ2-5; the D is unclear. Trimming shortened V by 4 bases and J by 4 bases, and 7 bases separated the two germline ends. The germline CDR1 and CDR2 sequences are SQVTM and ANQGSEA. This CDR3 has 11 residues. As DNA, the CDR3 is TGCAGCGTTGGACTGCGAGAGACCCAGTACTTC. This codes for CSVGLRETQYF. Looking up the rest from reference TRBV29-1 and TRBJ2-5 gives the full variable domain: SAVISQKPSRDICQRGTSLTIQCQVDSQVTMMFWYRQQPGQSLTLIATANQGSEATYESGFVIDKFPISRPNLTFSTLTVSNMSPEDSSIYLCSVGLRETQYFGPGTRLLVL.

This clone has a single count. The genes are TRBV6-6 and TRBJ2-3; 8 nucleotides match TRBD2. The CDR3 contains 18 residues. Germline V gives CDR1 MNHNY, CDR2 SVGAGI (reference sequence). Trimming removed 5 bases from V and 2 bases from J; junction bases left unmatched: 15. The CDR3 loop reads CASSPGPSGSYPTDTQYF. The DNA for the CDR3 is TGTGCCAGCAGTCCCGGCCCCAGCGGGAGCTACCCCACAGATACGCAGTATTTT.

This chain uses TRBV27 with TRBJ2-2; TRBD2 matches 12 bases. Germline-derived CDR1 and CDR2 are MNHEY and SMNVEV (reference sequence). After removal of 4 bases from V and 4 bases from J, the junction contained 4 bases not matched to a gene. The CDR3 is made up of 16 amino acids. The CDR3 bases are TGTGCCAGCAGTTCACTAGCGGGAGGAGGCACCGGGGAGCTGTTTTTT. Translation gives CASSSLAGGGTGELFF.

V usage is TRBV28 and J usage is TRBJ1-4; D is perhaps TRBD1 (6 bases). Trimming removed 4 bases from V and 3 bases from J, with 15 bases in between. CDR1 and CDR2 (germline): MDHEN, SYDVKM. The CDR3 is 16 amino acids. The CDR3, as DNA: TGTGCCAGCAGTTCCCCAGGGGATGAGTCTAATGAAAAACTGTTTTTT. Translation: CASSSPGDESNEKLFF.

This clone was counted once. The chain employs TRBV6-2 or TRBV6-3 and TRBJ2-7; 10 bases are shared with TRBD1. CDR3 length: 14 amino acids. Germline values: CDR1 MNHEY, CDR2 SVGEGT. V trimming: 2 bases; J trimming: 7 bases; junction bases outside the gene matches: 5. Here the CDR3 reads CASSYGTGAEEQYF. The CDR3 nucleotides read TGTGCCAGCAGTTACGGGACAGGGGCTGAAGAGCAGTACTTC.

The chain recombines TRBV7-8 with TRBJ1-6; 8 bases fit TRBD1. Germline V gene lookup returns CDR1 SGHVS and CDR2 FQNEAQ. Unmatched junction bases numbered 13, after V lost 4 bases and J lost 5 bases. This CDR3 comprises 18 residues. The CDR3: CASSSTYGQGRNNSPLHF. The CDR3 DNA is TGTGCCAGCAGCTCGACCTACGGACAGGGACGGAATAATTCACCCCTCCACTTT. The complete variable domain, with remaining parts taken from reference TRBV7-8 and TRBJ1-6, reads GAGVSQSPRYKVAKRGQDVALRCDPISGHVSLFWYQQALGQGPEFLTYFQNEAQLDKSGLPSDRFFAERPEGSVSTLKIQRTQQEDSAVYLCASSSTYGQGRNNSPLHFGNGTRLTVT.

The chain has TRBV21-1 and TRBJ1-2; the DNA was not compared with TRBD1, the D call given in the table. TRBV21-1 is a pseudogene locus. The CDR3 sequence is 12 residues long. The CDR3 region is CASSGQGDGYTF. The CDR3 DNA reads as TGTGCCAGCAGCGGGCAGGGTGATGGCTACACCTTC.

The genes are TRBV29-1 and TRBJ1-1; D gene uncertain. CDR3 length: 12 amino acids. V was pared by 6 bases and J by 5 bases, with 13 bases between. Germline CDR1 SQVTM, CDR2 ANQGSEA. The CDR3 is CSVHNGRTEAFF. DNA for the CDR3: TGCAGCGTCCACAATGGGAGAACTGAAGCTTTCTTT.

The rearrangement joins TRBV18 to TRBJ1-5; D perhaps matches TRBD1 (6 bases). Trimming took 6 bases from V and 5 from J, leaving 20 bases between them. Germline assignment: CDR1 KGHSH and CDR2 LQKENI. The length of the CDR3 is 16 residues. The CDR3 here is CASSSFDTRTDQPQHF. CDR3 bases: TGTGCCAGCTCCTCCTTCGACACCAGGACAGATCAGCCCCAGCATTTT.

This clone was observed a handful of times. This rearrangement joins TRBV5-1 to TRBJ2-7, with D maybe TRBD1 (6 bases). Germline V lookup: CDR1 SGHRS, CDR2 YFSETQ. The CDR3 contains 13 residues. V lost 4 bases and J 4 bases, leaving 12 bases between the germline ends. The CDR3 reads CASSQDSFYEQYF. The CDR3 nucleotides read TGCGCCAGCAGCCAGGACAGTTTTTACGAGCAGTACTTC.

The chain carries TRBV20-1 and TRBJ1-1; 7 bases match TRBD1. Trimming at V came to 3 bases and at J to 4 bases, leaving 8 bases not matched to a gene. The CDR3 has 14 amino acids. Germline V gene lookup returns CDR1 DFQATT and CDR2 SNEGSKA (reference sequence). As DNA, the CDR3 is TGCAGTGCTAGTCCCGGGACAGTGGGCACTGAAGCTTTCTTT. Encoded protein: CSASPGTVGTEAFF.

The V and J genes are TRBV5-6 and TRBJ2-7; D is possibly TRBD1 (5 bases). CDR1 and CDR2 (germline): SGHDT, YYEEEE. Between the trimmed V and J ends, which lost 4 bases and 3 bases, there was a span of 17 bases. CDR3 length: 15 residues. In nucleotides, the CDR3 is TGTGCCAGCAGCACCCGCTTTAGGGGATTCTACGAGCAGTACTTC. Its translation: CASSTRFRGFYEQYF. The full variable domain, completed using reference TRBV5-6 and TRBJ2-7, is DAGVTQSPTHLIKTRGQQVTLRCSPKSGHDTVSWYQQALGQGPQFIFQYYEEEERQRGNFPDRFSGHQFPNYSSELNVNALLLGDSALYLCASSTRFRGFYEQYFGPGTRLTVT.

The chain joins TRBV24-1 to TRBJ1-5, with TRBD1 identical over 7 bases. This CDR3 has 14 amino acids. Germline values: CDR1 KGHDR, CDR2 SFDVKD. The J segment lost 6 bases and the V segment lost 4 bases, leaving 5 bases of the junction unmatched. The CDR3 region is CATSDAGGGQPQHF. The CDR3 DNA follows: TGTGCCACCAGTGACGCAGGGGGAGGTCAGCCCCAGCATTTT.

Only one count was recorded for this clone. The genes are TRBV19 and TRBJ1-5; D possibly corresponds to TRBD1 (5 bases). The V gene's germline CDR1 is LNHDA and CDR2 SQIVND (reference sequence). The CDR3 is 15 amino acids. V lost 4 bases and J lost 0, with 10 bases in between. The chain's CDR3 is CASSKGLLSNQPQHF. CDR3 bases: TGTGCCAGTAGTAAGGGACTTCTTAGCAATCAGCCCCAGCATTTT.

V usage is TRBV28 and J usage is TRBJ1-2, with 7 bases identical to TRBD1. J gave up 3 bases and V 4 bases, and 14 bases lay outside the gene matches. The length of the CDR3 is 17 residues. Per germline, CDR1 MDHEN and CDR2 SYDVKM. The CDR3 protein is CASSYQEKTGTDYGYTF. The DNA of the CDR3 is TGTGCCAGCAGTTATCAAGAGAAGACAGGGACAGACTATGGCTACACCTTC.

The chain links TRBV28 to TRBJ1-5, with 11 bases matching TRBD1. Germline loops: CDR1 MDHEN, CDR2 SYDVKM. The CDR3 totals 14 residues. Trimming removed 6 bases from V and 7 bases from J; junction bases left unmatched: 5. CDR3: CASSGQGAGQPQHF. In DNA form, the CDR3 reads TGTGCCAGCAGCGGACAGGGGGCTGGGCAGCCCCAGCATTTT.

The genes are TRBV19 and TRBJ2-5; TRBD2 might be the D (5 bases). The CDR3 spans 14 residues. Between the trimmed V and J ends, which lost 6 bases and 4 bases, there was a span of 15 bases. CDR1 and CDR2 (germline): LNHDA, SQIVND (reference sequence). The CDR3 coding sequence is TGTGCCAGTAGCGCCAATGGTGGAGGAGAGACCCAGTACTTC. It yields the protein CASSANGGGETQYF.

The chain is built from TRBV3-1 (or the pseudogene TRBV3-2) and TRBJ2-5, with 9 positions matching TRBD2. This CDR3 region has 14 residues. J lost 4 bases, V lost 4 bases, and 4 bases had no gene match. Germline-derived CDR1 and CDR2 are LGHDT and YNNKEL (reference sequence). The CDR3 DNA reads TGTGCCAGCAGCCTTAGCGGGGGCGGAGAGACCCAGTACTTC. Encoded protein: CASSLSGGGETQYF.